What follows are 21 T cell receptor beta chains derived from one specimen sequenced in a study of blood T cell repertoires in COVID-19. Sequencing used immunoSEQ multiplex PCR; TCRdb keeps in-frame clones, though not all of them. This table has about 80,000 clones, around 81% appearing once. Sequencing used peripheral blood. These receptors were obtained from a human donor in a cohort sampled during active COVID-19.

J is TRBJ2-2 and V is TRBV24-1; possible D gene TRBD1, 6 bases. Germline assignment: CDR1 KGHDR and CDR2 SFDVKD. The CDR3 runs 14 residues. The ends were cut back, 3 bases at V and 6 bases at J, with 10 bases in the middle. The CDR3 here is CATSDPQGSGELFF. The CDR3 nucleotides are TGTGCCACCAGTGATCCACAGGGATCCGGGGAGCTGTTTTTT.

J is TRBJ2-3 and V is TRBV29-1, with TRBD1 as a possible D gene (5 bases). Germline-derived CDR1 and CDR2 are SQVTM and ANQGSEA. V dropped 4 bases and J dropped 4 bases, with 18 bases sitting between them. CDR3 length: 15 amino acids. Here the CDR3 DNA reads TGCAGCGTTGGGCCTGGGGCAGGTATTCCAGATACGCAGTATTTT. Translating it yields CSVGPGAGIPDTQYF.

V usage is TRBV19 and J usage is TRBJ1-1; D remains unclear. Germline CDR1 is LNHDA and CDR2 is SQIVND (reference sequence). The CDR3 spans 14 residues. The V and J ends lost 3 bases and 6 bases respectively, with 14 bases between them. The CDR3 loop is CASSILPEGSEAFF. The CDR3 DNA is TGTGCCAGTAGTATCCTACCCGAGGGATCTGAAGCTTTCTTT.

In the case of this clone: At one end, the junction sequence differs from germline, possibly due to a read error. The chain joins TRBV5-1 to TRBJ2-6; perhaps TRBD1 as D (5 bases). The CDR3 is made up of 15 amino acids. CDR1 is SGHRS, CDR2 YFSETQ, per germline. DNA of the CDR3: TGCGCCAGCAGCTTGGCGCAATCTGGGGCCAACGTCCCGACTTTC. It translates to CASSLAQSGANVPTF.

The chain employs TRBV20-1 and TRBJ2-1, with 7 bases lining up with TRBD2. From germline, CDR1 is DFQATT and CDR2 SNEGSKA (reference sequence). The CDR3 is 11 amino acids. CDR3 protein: CSGGKANEQFF. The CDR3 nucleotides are TGCAGCGGGGGGAAGGCCAATGAGCAGTTCTTC.

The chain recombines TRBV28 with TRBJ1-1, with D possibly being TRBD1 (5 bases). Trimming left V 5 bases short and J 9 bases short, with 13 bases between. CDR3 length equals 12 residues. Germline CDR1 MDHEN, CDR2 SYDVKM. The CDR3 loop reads CASSPTGFQAFF. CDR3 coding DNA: TGTGCCAGCAGTCCCACAGGATTCCAAGCTTTCTTT.

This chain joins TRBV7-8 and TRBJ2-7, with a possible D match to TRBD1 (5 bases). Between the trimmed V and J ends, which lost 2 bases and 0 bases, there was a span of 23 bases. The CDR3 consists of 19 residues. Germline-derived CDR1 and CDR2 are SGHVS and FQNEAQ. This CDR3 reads CASSLYDRTHTTYSYEQYV. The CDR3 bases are TGTGCCAGCAGCTTATATGACAGAACCCACACGACCTACTCCTACGAGCAGTACGTC.

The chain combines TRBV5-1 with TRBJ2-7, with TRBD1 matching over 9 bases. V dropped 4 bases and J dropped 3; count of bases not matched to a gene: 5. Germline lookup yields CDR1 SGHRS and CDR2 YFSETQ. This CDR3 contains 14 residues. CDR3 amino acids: CASSRTGDHYEQYF. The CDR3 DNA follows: TGCGCCAGCAGCAGGACAGGGGACCACTACGAGCAGTACTTC.

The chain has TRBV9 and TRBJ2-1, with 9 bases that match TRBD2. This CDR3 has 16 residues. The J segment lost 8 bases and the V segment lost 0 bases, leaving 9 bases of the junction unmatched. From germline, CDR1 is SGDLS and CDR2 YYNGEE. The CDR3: CASSVGLAGPVDEQFF. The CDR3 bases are TGTGCCAGCAGCGTAGGGCTAGCGGGGCCCGTGGATGAGCAGTTCTTC.

CDR3 amino acids: CASRSGGAGLHEQYF. CDR3 DNA: TGTGCCAGCAGAAGCGGGGGGGCGGGCTTACACGAGCAGTACTTC. The chain employs TRBV6-5 and TRBJ2-7, with TRBD2 matching 10 bases. CDR3 size: 15 residues. The V segment lost 6 bases and the J segment 5 bases; nucleotides outside the gene matches: 10. CDR1 and CDR2 from the germline V gene are MNHEY and SVGAGI.

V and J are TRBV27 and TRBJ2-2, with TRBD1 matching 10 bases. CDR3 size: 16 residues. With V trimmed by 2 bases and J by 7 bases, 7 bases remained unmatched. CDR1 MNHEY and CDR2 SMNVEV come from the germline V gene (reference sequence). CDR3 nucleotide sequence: TGTGCCAGCAGTTTAGGAGACAGGGGGCCTGGCGGGGAGCTGTTTTTT. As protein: CASSLGDRGPGGELFF.

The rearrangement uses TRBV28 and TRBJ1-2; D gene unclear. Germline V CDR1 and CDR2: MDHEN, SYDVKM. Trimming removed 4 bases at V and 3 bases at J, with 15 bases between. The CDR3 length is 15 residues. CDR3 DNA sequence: TGTGCCAGCAGTTCCGGGTCGCAGCCCTACTATGGCTACACCTTC. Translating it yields CASSSGSQPYYGYTF.

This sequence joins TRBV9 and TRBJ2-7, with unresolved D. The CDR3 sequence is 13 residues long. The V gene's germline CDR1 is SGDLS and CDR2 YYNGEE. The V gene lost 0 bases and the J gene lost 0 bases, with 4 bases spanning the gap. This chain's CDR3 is CASSVASSYEQYF. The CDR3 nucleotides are TGTGCCAGCAGCGTAGCCAGCTCCTACGAGCAGTACTTC.

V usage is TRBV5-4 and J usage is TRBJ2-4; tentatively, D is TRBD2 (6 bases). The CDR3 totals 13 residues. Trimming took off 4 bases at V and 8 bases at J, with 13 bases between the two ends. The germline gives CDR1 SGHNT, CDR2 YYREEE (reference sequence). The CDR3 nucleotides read TGTGCCAGCAGCCCGGGACTTCGGGACATTCAGTACTTC. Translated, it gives CASSPGLRDIQYF.

In DNA, the CDR3 is TGCGCCAGCAGAAAGACTAGTTTGGGAGAGACCCAGTACTTC. This codes for CASRKTSLGETQYF. The chain combines TRBV10-2 with TRBJ2-5, with D perhaps matching TRBD2 (6 bases). Germline V gene sequence: CDR1 WSHSY, CDR2 SAAADI. This CDR3 has 14 residues. V was clipped by 6 bases and J by 4 bases, with 15 bases between them.

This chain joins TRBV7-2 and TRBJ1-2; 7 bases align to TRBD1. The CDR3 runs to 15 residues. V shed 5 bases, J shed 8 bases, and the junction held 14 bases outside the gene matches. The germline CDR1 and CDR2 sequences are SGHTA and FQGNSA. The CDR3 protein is CASSVPGQSRRGYTF. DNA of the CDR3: TGTGCCAGCAGCGTGCCGGGACAGTCCCGAAGGGGCTACACCTTC. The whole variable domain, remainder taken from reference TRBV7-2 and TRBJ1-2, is GAGVSQSPSNKVTEKGKDVELRCDPISGHTALYWYRQSLGQGLEFLIYFQGNSAPDKSGLPSDRFSAERTGGSVSTLTIQRTQQEDSAVYLCASSVPGQSRRGYTFGSGTRLTVV.

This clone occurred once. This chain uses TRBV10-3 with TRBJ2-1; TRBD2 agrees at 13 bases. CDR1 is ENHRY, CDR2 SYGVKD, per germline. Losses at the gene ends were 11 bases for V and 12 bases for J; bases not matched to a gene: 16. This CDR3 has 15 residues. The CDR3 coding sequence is TGTGCCGTCCTCCGGGGACTAGCGGGGTCAGGTGGGCAGTTCTTC. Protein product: CAVLRGLAGSGGQFF.

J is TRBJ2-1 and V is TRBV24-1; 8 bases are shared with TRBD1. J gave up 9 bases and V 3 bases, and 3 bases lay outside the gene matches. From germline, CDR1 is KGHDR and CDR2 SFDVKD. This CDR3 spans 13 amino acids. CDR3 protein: CATSDRTGFEQFF. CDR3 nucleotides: TGTGCCACCAGTGATCGGACAGGGTTTGAGCAGTTCTTC.

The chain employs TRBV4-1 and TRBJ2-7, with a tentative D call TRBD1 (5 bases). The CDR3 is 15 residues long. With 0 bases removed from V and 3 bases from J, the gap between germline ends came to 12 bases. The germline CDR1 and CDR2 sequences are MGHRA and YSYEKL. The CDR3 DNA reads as TGCGCCAGCAGCCAAGACCAGGGAAGTTTCTACGAGCAGTACTTC. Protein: CASSQDQGSFYEQYF.

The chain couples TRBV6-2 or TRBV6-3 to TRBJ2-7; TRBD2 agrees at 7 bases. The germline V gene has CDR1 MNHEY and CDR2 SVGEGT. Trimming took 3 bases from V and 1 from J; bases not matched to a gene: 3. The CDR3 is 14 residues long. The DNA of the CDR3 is TGTGCCAGCAGTTATCGGGGAGGGTCCTACGAGCAGTACGTC. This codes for CASSYRGGSYEQYV.

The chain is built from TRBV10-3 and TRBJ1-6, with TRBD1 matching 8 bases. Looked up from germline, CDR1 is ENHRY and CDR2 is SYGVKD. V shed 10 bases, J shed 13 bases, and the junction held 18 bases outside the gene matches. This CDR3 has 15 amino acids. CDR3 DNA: TGTGCCACCCGACAGGGGCTCAAAGTTGGCTCGCCCCTCCACTTT. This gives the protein CATRQGLKVGSPLHF.